A selection of T cell receptor beta chains follows, all from one sample in a study of blood T cell repertoires in COVID-19. Produced via immunoSEQ multiplex PCR; TCRdb's table is partial and in-frame only. This table has approximately 60,000 clones, around 90% appearing once. The sample consisted of peripheral blood. Every receptor here comes from a woman older than 75 with COVID-19, enrolled during active disease. Each CDR3 is given with its conserved first and last residue. A D gene is named only where the DNA matches it firmly. Where a row states a size, it is once, few, many or the class of an expanded clone; other rows omit it.

size	V	J	length	D	CDR3	DNA
.	TRBV3-1/TRBV3-2	TRBJ2-1	16	TRBD1	CASSQDPGQDYNEQFF	TGTGCCAGCAGCCAAGACCCGGGACAGGATTACAATGAGCAGTTCTTC
few	TRBV7-8	TRBJ1-2	16	TRBD1	CASSVLRQGVSTGYTF	TGTGCCAGCAGCGTTCTCCGACAGGGAGTTTCGACTGGCTACACCTTC
.	TRBV6-5	TRBJ2-7	13	TRBD2	CASKAGGVYEQYF	TGTGCCAGTAAAGCGGGGGGTGTTTACGAGCAGTACTTC
.	TRBV10-2	TRBJ2-1	16	TRBD1	CASSDMGQSSYNEQFF	TGCGCCAGCAGTGACATGGGACAGAGCTCCTACAATGAGCAGTTCTTC
.	TRBV5-4	TRBJ1-6	13	.	CASSLDEKGALHF	TGTGCCAGCAGCTTGGACGAAAAGGGAGCTCTCCACTTT
.	TRBV25-1	TRBJ2-1	15	TRBD1	CASSENRGPYNEQFF	TGTGCCAGCAGTGAAAACAGGGGACCTTACAATGAGCAGTTCTTC
.	TRBV6-5	TRBJ1-5	14	TRBD1	CASRTGIGLQPQHF	TGTGCCAGCAGGACAGGGATAGGATTACAGCCCCAGCATTTT
few	TRBV2	TRBJ1-5	15	.	CASSATGSRNQPQHF	TGTGCCAGCAGTGCTACCGGGTCTCGGAATCAGCCCCAGCATTTT
.	TRBV29-1	TRBJ2-1	13	TRBD2	CSGFSGGANEQFF	TGCAGCGGCTTTAGCGGGGGGGCTAATGAGCAGTTCTTC
.	TRBV4-1	TRBJ2-5	16	TRBD1	CASSQDPGQRRETQYF	TGCGCCAGCAGCCAAGATCCGGGACAGAGGAGAGAGACCCAGTACTTC
.	TRBV6-5	TRBJ1-1	13	.	CASSRLDWTEAFF	TGTGCCAGCAGTCGACTGGATTGGACTGAAGCTTTCTTT
.	TRBV30	TRBJ2-3	14	TRBD2	CAWSTSGSTDTQYF	TGTGCCTGGAGTACTAGCGGTAGCACAGATACGCAGTATTTT
.	TRBV9	TRBJ2-7	16	.	CASSATGGLTPYEQYF	TGTGCCAGCAGCGCTACCGGGGGACTGACCCCCTACGAGCAGTACTTC
.	TRBV9	TRBJ1-4	17	.	CASSSHLEGGGNEKLFF	TGTGCCAGCAGCTCCCACCTGGAAGGGGGGGGTAATGAAAAACTGTTTTTT
.	TRBV7-2	TRBJ2-5	13	TRBD1	CATGTGAKETQYF	TGTGCCACCGGGACAGGGGCAAAAGAGACCCAGTACTTC
.	TRBV3-1/TRBV3-2	TRBJ1-1	13	.	CASSQDIPYPAFF	TGTGCCAGCAGCCAAGACATCCCCTACCCGGCTTTCTTT
.	TRBV5-1	TRBJ1-1	17	TRBD1	CASSRRSSTGGSTEAFF	TGCGCCAGCAGCAGAAGGAGTTCTACAGGGGGATCCACTGAAGCTTTCTTT
.	TRBV27	TRBJ1-2	12	.	CASREVRGGYTF	TGTGCCAGCAGGGAGGTCCGCGGTGGCTACACCTTC
few	TRBV11-2	TRBJ2-1	15	.	CASSLQGTGYNEQFF	TGTGCCAGCAGCTTACAGGGTACGGGCTACAATGAGCAGTTCTTC
.	TRBV2	TRBJ1-1	13	TRBD1	CASRGTGNTEAFF	TGTGCCAGCAGGGGGACAGGGAACACTGAAGCTTTCTTT
.	TRBV21-1	TRBJ2-7	14	.	CASSEVRVSYEQYF	TGTGCCAGCAGCGAAGTGAGGGTATCCTACGAGCAGTACTTC
once	TRBV19	TRBJ2-7	14	TRBD2	CASRERGSSYEQYF	TGTGCCAGTAGGGAGCGGGGGAGCTCCTACGAGCAGTACTTC
.	TRBV5-4	TRBJ2-7	15	.	CASSLDGGLSYEQYF	TGTGCCAGCAGCTTGGACGGGGGTCTCTCCTACGAGCAGTACTTC
.	TRBV9	TRBJ2-2	16	.	CASSVGPGANTGELFF	TGTGCCAGCAGCGTAGGTCCGGGGGCGAACACCGGGGAGCTGTTTTTT
.	TRBV14	TRBJ2-5	12	.	CASSQAGPVQYF	TGTGCCAGCAGCCAAGCAGGGCCCGTCCAGTACTTC
.	TRBV19	TRBJ1-6	18	.	CASSPTGHLSSYNSPLHF	TGTGCCAGTAGCCCCACGGGACACCTAAGCTCCTATAATTCACCCCTCCACTTT
.	TRBV19	TRBJ2-2	12	.	CASSRQSGELFF	TGTGCCAGTAGTCGACAGTCCGGGGAGCTGTTTTTT
.	TRBV30	TRBJ1-3	14	.	CAWSTVSSGNTIYF	TGTGCCTGGAGTACGGTGAGCTCTGGAAACACCATATATTTT
.	TRBV9	TRBJ2-7	14	TRBD1	CASSVGQGVDEQYF	TGTGCCAGCAGCGTAGGACAGGGGGTCGACGAGCAGTACTTC
.	TRBV21-1	TRBJ1-2	15	.	CASSRDWTGGYGYTF	TGTGCCAGCAGCAGAGACTGGACAGGGGGCTATGGCTACACCTTC
.	TRBV2	TRBJ2-1	20	.	CASTTQANSLRPPYYNEQFF	TGTGCCAGCACCACACAAGCCAACAGCCTCCGCCCCCCGTACTACAATGAGCAGTTCTTC
.	TRBV28	TRBJ2-1	15	TRBD1	CASSTPRTGENEQFF	TGTGCCAGCAGTACTCCTCGGACAGGGGAGAATGAGCAGTTCTTC
.	TRBV5-1	TRBJ2-2	15	.	CASSSAQGSTGELFF	TGCGCCAGCAGCTCCGCTCAGGGTAGCACCGGGGAGCTGTTTTTT
.	TRBV7-9	TRBJ1-1	13	.	CASRLTENTEAFF	TGTGCCAGCAGATTAACTGAGAACACTGAAGCTTTCTTT
.	TRBV9	TRBJ2-2	16	TRBD2	CASSVGSGGVGGELFF	TGTGCCAGCAGCGTAGGTAGCGGGGGCGTCGGCGGGGAGCTGTTTTTT
.	TRBV30	TRBJ2-7	15	.	CAWSLPAGAGREQYF	TGTGCCTGGAGCCTCCCCGCGGGGGCGGGACGCGAGCAGTACTTC
.	TRBV7-9	TRBJ1-1	15	TRBD1	CASSLTGGVTSEAFF	TGTGCCAGCAGCTTAACAGGGGGAGTAACCTCTGAAGCTTTCTTT
.	TRBV15	TRBJ1-3	21	TRBD1	CATSRDIRTGKAPPPGNTIYF	TGTGCCACCAGCAGAGATATCCGGACAGGGAAGGCCCCGCCGCCTGGAAACACCATATATTTT
.	TRBV14	TRBJ2-5	15	.	CASSQDIAGRETQYF	TGTGCCAGCAGCCAAGATATTGCGGGCCGGGAGACCCAGTACTTC
.	TRBV11-2	TRBJ2-7	14	TRBD1	CASSLEQGVYEQYF	TGTGCCAGCAGCTTAGAACAGGGGGTCTACGAGCAGTACTTC
.	TRBV6-2/TRBV6-3	TRBJ1-5	11	.	CASSYGQSQHF	TGTGCCAGCAGTTACGGACAGTCCCAGCATTTT
.	TRBV7-2	TRBJ2-7	15	TRBD1	CASSYGTASSYEQYF	TGTGCCAGCAGCTACGGGACAGCCAGCTCCTACGAGCAGTACTTC
.	TRBV6-5	TRBJ2-1	13	.	CASRNRGLNEQFF	TGTGCCAGCAGGAACCGTGGGCTCAATGAGCAGTTCTTC
.	TRBV2	TRBJ2-2	14	TRBD1	CASRGQGGTGELFF	TGTGCCAGCAGGGGACAGGGGGGAACCGGGGAGCTGTTTTTT
.	TRBV13	TRBJ1-1	16	.	CASSPQPRGFRTEAFF	TGTGCCAGCAGCCCACAGCCGAGGGGGTTTCGCACTGAAGCTTTCTTT
once	TRBV7-2	TRBJ1-3	14	.	CASSLQGSGNTIYF	TGTGCCAGCAGCTTACAGGGCTCTGGAAACACCATATATTTT
.	TRBV18	TRBJ2-7	15	.	CASSPQGSGNSEQYF	TGTGCCAGCTCACCCCAGGGAAGTGGGAACTCCGAGCAGTACTTC
.	TRBV20-1	TRBJ2-1	16	TRBD2	CSASPQGLAPPNEQFF	TGCAGTGCTAGTCCCCAGGGACTAGCCCCTCCCAATGAGCAGTTCTTC
.	TRBV15	TRBJ2-1	15	TRBD1	CATSEPGQGSNEQFF	TGTGCCACCAGTGAGCCGGGACAGGGGAGCAATGAGCAGTTCTTC
.	TRBV21-1	TRBJ1-1	17	.	CASSKARKRAGGAEAFF	TGTGCCAGCAGCAAAGCAAGGAAAAGGGCGGGGGGCGCTGAAGCTTTCTTT
.	TRBV5-6	TRBJ1-1	15	TRBD1	CASSFRTGAITEAFF	TGTGCCAGCAGCTTTAGGACAGGGGCAATCACTGAAGCTTTCTTT
.	TRBV6-5	TRBJ1-3	15	TRBD1	CASSYSGQAGNTIYF	TGTGCCAGCAGTTACTCTGGACAGGCTGGAAACACCATATATTTT
.	TRBV5-1	TRBJ1-1	17	TRBD1	CASSPSTGTGIPREAFF	TGCGCCAGCAGCCCGTCGACAGGGACCGGGATACCTCGAGAAGCTTTCTTT
.	TRBV10-3	TRBJ2-2	16	TRBD1	CAISKSGQVNTGELFF	TGTGCCATCAGCAAATCGGGACAGGTAAACACCGGGGAGCTGTTTTTT